Included here is one T cell receptor (beta chain) sequence, with context. The antigen remains unidentified. PCR amplification relied on 60 Vbeta primers (plus 13 Jbeta primers). Method: immunoSEQ multiplex PCR; TCRdb's copy keeps in-frame clones and lacks some. There are 150,000 to 200,000 clones in the sample; 79% occur only once, and less than 2.5% lies in the top ten. This sample was included in a study of cytomegalovirus exposure and HLA in healthy donors. In the study overall: About 85 million unique TCR sequences came from HLA-typed donors in an early release.

V was pared by 0 bases and J by 5 bases, with 9 bases of the junction left unmatched. CDR1 and CDR2 from the germline V gene are SGHNT and YENEEA. The CDR3 is 17 amino acids. Findings and limits, study-wide: In an earlier analysis, productive rearrangement rates for most beta V segments clustered near 87% or 30%. Among TCR beta chains of equal frequency, HLA-associated ones were more clonally expanded in a later analysis.

The sequenced material came from PBMCs. The receptor's source is a woman between 45 and 65 years old in good health and CMV-seronegative. The gene calls are TRBV11-3 and TRBJ2-1, with 8 positions matching TRBD2. The CDR3 nucleotides are TGTGCCAGCAGCTTAGATGGGGGCGGGAGGAGGGACAATGAGCAGTTCTTC. This gives the protein CASSLDGGGRRDNEQFF.